This T cell receptor beta chain came from a study of cytomegalovirus exposure and HLA in healthy donors. The PCR ran on 60 Vbeta and 13 Jbeta primers. Clones were read by immunoSEQ multiplex PCR, and TCRdb kept only the in-frame ones, dropping some. The sample includes 150,000 to 200,000 clones, roughly 84% seen only once; the top ten take around 0.26%. Germline CDR1 reads MNHNY; CDR2 reads SVGAGI (reference sequence). V was shortened by 5 bases and J by 8 bases, with 12 bases between the two germline ends. The CDR3 consists of 12 residues. Input material: PBMCs. The TCR originated in a boy aged 5 to 17 in good health and CMV-seronegative. The chain recombines TRBV6-6 with TRBJ1-2, with D perhaps matching TRBD1 (6 bases). The CDR3 bases are TGTGCCAGCAGTCGACAGGTACAAGGCTACACCTTC. Protein: CASSRQVQGYTF.